This TCR beta chain was sequenced during a study of shared clonotypes between healthy human individuals. About the research overall: In total, the donors were two women and a few men aged 18 to 49. Plates per donor: three CD4 naive, three CD4 memory, two CD8 naive, one CD8 memory. Study observations and caveats: Enrolling few donors narrowed the genetic and exposure-history diversity that was represented.

Of note for this clone: Its matching antigen is unknown.

As defined, naive CD8 cells were CD45RO-negative and positively selected for CCR7, with terminally differentiated effector memory CD45RA+ cells excluded. Trimming shortened V by 0 bases and J by 3 bases, and 12 bases separated the two germline ends. CDR1 is PRHDT and CDR2 is FYEKMQ in the germline V gene (reference sequence). The CDR3 length is 15 residues. TCRdb keeps only in-frame clones here, not all; method: immunoSEQ multiplex PCR. This sample has roughly 2.1 million clones, with 85% to 95% found just once. The source is a man aged 18 to 29 in good health. Some clones in this sample may be carry-over from other donors' samples. The chain has TRBV13 and TRBJ2-7; a weak D match, TRBD1 (6 bases). The sample comprised naive CD8+ T cells from PBMCs. The DNA for the CDR3 is TGTGCCAGCAGCTTAGGCAGGGGACCAAACTACGAGCAGTACTTC. Protein sequence: CASSLGRGPNYEQYF. The variable domain in full, completed from reference TRBV13 and TRBJ2-7, reads AAGVIQSPRHLIKEKRETATLKCYPIPRHDTVYWYQQGPGQDPQFLISFYEKMQSDKGSIPDRFSAQQFSDYHSELNMSSLELGDSALYFCASSLGRGPNYEQYFGPGTRLTVT.